The sequence of this T cell receptor (beta chain) was determined in a study of OX40 agonist ivuxolimab in advanced cancers. On the study more broadly: Ivuxolimab is a fully human IgG2 antibody that activates OX40 (CD134). Participants could have had prior anti-PD-1, anti-PD-L1 or anti-CTLA-4 therapy, and about 37% had some. Whole-study findings and limits: Specificity for antigen went undetermined in the expanded peripheral T cells.

As regards this clone: Its cognate antigen is unknown.

Method: immunoSEQ multiplex PCR; TCRdb's copy keeps in-frame clones and lacks some. The sample records fewer than 65,000 clones, around nine tenths being singletons. The material sequenced was CD4+ or CD8+ T cells sorted from blood, taken in a trial of the OX40 agonist ivuxolimab. The receptor was isolated from an adult with an advanced solid tumor such as melanoma, head and neck, liver or kidney cancer.

In DNA, the CDR3 is TGCGCCAGCAGCTTGGCCGGTGGCCGGACGAGTGAAAAACTGTTTTTT. Translated: CASSLAGGRTSEKLFF. The rearrangement joins TRBV5-1 to TRBJ1-4; no reliable D call. V gave up 0 bases and J gave up 7 bases, with 16 bases separating them. The CDR3 extends over 16 amino acids. Per germline, CDR1 SGHRS and CDR2 YFSETQ.